The 28 T cell receptor beta chains in this list originate from one sample, sequenced in a study of human T cells and chemical hapten exposure. TCRdb processed the RACE reads anew with MiXCR; each CDR3 protein has one entry. In the table there are some 90,000 distinct CDR3 sequences, roughly an eighth of which are singletons. The time point: patch test 2, 6 weeks after DPC sensitization. The treatment was: therapeutic diphenylcyclopropenone sensitization with weekly scalp DPC. The starting material was whole blood, obtained in connection with sensitization to the hapten diphenylcyclopropenone (DPC). All receptors come from a woman in her thirties or forties with alopecia areata. Some clones in this sample may be carry-over from other donors' samples.

The genes are TRBV6-6 and TRBJ2-1, with D unresolved. The CDR3 consists of 16 residues. The germline V gene has CDR1 MNHNY and CDR2 SVGAGI (reference sequence). Trimming cost V 0 bases and J 5 bases, with 14 bases left between them. The CDR3 sequence is CASSYSRTPPDNEQFF. The CDR3 DNA sequence: TGTGCCAGCAGTTACTCGAGGACCCCGCCTGACAATGAGCAGTTCTTC.

At least ten counts were recorded for this clonotype. This chain uses TRBV28 with TRBJ2-7, with TRBD1 matching 8 bases. In germline, CDR1 is MDHEN, CDR2 SYDVKM. The CDR3 runs 14 residues. The trim removed 6 bases at V and 0 bases at J, leaving 4 bases unmatched. In DNA, the CDR3 is TGTGCCAGCAGGGACAGGGCTAGCTCCTACGAGCAGTACTTC. Translating it yields CASRDRASSYEQYF. Full variable domain (missing parts from reference TRBV28 and TRBJ2-7): DVKVTQSSRYLVKRTGEKVFLECVQDMDHENMFWYRQDPGLGLRLIYFSYDVKMKEKGDIPEGYSVSREKKERFSLILESASTNQTSMYLCASRDRASSYEQYFGPGTRLTVT.

This clonotype was counted at least ten times. V gene TRBV7-2 combines with J gene TRBJ2-1; 13 positions match TRBD2. The J segment lost 6 bases and the V segment lost 5 bases, leaving 4 bases of the junction unmatched. There are 15 residues in the CDR3. Germline CDR1 reads SGHTA; CDR2 reads FQGNSA. This CDR3 reads CASSPTSGRANEQFF. The CDR3 DNA reads as TGTGCCAGCAGCCCCACTAGCGGGAGGGCCAATGAGCAGTTCTTC.

This chain connects TRBV9 to TRBJ2-2; 14 bases line up with TRBD2. Per germline, CDR1 SGDLS and CDR2 YYNGEE. This CDR3 has 17 amino acids. Germline trimming cut 2 bases from V and 8 bases from J; bases unmatched to any gene: 8. CDR3: CASSVAGTSGRMGELFF. CDR3 sequence (DNA): TGTGCCAGCAGCGTTGCCGGGACTAGCGGGAGAATGGGGGAGCTGTTTTTT.

This clonotype was seen at least ten times. J is TRBJ2-7 and V is TRBV7-8; 9 nucleotides align to TRBD1. The CDR3 has 17 amino acids. The junction had 12 bases not matched to a gene; V was cut back by 5 bases and J by 1 base. From germline, CDR1 is SGHVS and CDR2 FQNEAQ. DNA of the CDR3: TGTGCCAGCAGCCTAGAGGCTAGGGGGACAGGGTCCTACGAGCAGTACTTC. Translation: CASSLEARGTGSYEQYF.

As for this clonotype: This may be a read error, as it is one base from a much larger clone. The CDR3 does not end in the conserved phenylalanine or tryptophan, so this is likely a read error. Because the CDR3's place on the DNA is in doubt, the DNA is left out and the CDR3 is given as listed by TCRdb. The chain uses TRBV7-7 and TRBJ2-1; whether TRBD2, the table's D call, matches the DNA was not checked. The germline CDR1 and CDR2 sequences are SSHAT and FNYEAQ (reference sequence). The CDR3 extends over 13 residues, inclusive of both ends. CDR3 sequence: CASSPSGARIAFI.

This clonotype was seen a handful of times. The rearrangement uses TRBV28 and TRBJ2-1, with D tentatively TRBD2 (6 bases). Germline assignment: CDR1 MDHEN and CDR2 SYDVKM. CDR3 size: 16 residues. V lost 5 bases and J lost 4, with 18 bases in between. The CDR3 nucleotides read TGTGCCAGCAGTCGGCGGGGTGGTACCGTATACAATGAGCAGTTCTTC. It specifies CASSRRGGTVYNEQFF.

The chain carries TRBV29-1 and TRBJ2-1; D gene ambiguous. The CDR3 consists of 11 residues. Trimming took 8 bases from V and 8 from J, leaving 13 bases between them. Per germline, CDR1 SQVTM and CDR2 ANQGSEA. CDR3 bases: TGCAGCATCTTCGTGTGGGATGAGCAGTTCTTC. This translates into CSIFVWDEQFF.

The chain recombines TRBV19 with TRBJ2-6, with D perhaps TRBD1 or TRBD2 (5 bases each). V was cut by 9 bases and J by 11 bases, with 17 bases left in between. This CDR3 has 13 residues. From germline, CDR1 is LNHDA and CDR2 SQIVND (reference sequence). The CDR3 region has the DNA TGTGCCAGCCAAACCGGGACGTGGGACGTCCTGACTTTC. It yields the protein CASQTGTWDVLTF.

The chain has TRBV19 and TRBJ2-6; 7 positions agree with TRBD1. V was pared by 1 base and J by 0 bases, with 9 bases of the junction left unmatched. Germline CDR1 reads LNHDA; CDR2 reads SQIVND (reference sequence). The length of the CDR3 is 19 residues. The CDR3 protein is CASSIAAQGPGSGANVLTF. The CDR3 DNA follows: TGTGCCAGTAGTATAGCCGCACAGGGGCCCGGCTCTGGGGCCAACGTCCTGACTTTC. Based on the CDR3 plus reference TRBV19 and TRBJ2-6, the full variable domain is DGGITQSPKYLFRKEGQNVTLSCEQNLNHDAMYWYRQDPGQGLRLIYYSQIVNDFQKGDIAEGYSVSREKKESFPLTVTSAQKNPTAFYLCASSIAAQGPGSGANVLTFGAGSRLTVL.

This clonotype turned up a few times. The rearrangement uses TRBV6-2 or TRBV6-3 and TRBJ1-1; D gene uncertain. The CDR3 sequence is 12 residues long. Trimming shortened V by 5 bases and J by 2 bases, and 6 bases separated the two germline ends. Germline V gene lookup returns CDR1 MNHEY and CDR2 SVGEGT. The CDR3 sequence is CASSMGNTEAFF. CDR3 sequence (DNA): TGTGCCAGCAGTATGGGTAACACTGAAGCTTTCTTT.

This clonotype was found many times. This chain uses TRBV12-3 or TRBV12-4 with TRBJ1-1; no clear D. This CDR3 has 13 residues. The V end lost 5 bases, the J end lost 6 bases, and 13 bases lay between the germline ends. The CDR3 sequence: CASSPPRTPEAFF. CDR3 DNA: TGTGCCAGCAGTCCGCCGAGGACCCCTGAAGCTTTCTTT.

The DNA of the CDR3 is TGTGCCAGCAGTTATATGCCCCCCGGGACAGGTAATCTTTACACTGAAGCTTTCTTT. Encoded protein: CASSYMPPGTGNLYTEAFF. The chain recombines TRBV6-6 with TRBJ1-1, with TRBD1 identical over 8 bases. Germline CDR1 is MNHNY and CDR2 is SVGAGI (reference sequence). V shed 3 bases and J 3 bases; nucleotides not matched to a gene: 18. The CDR3 has 19 residues.

This clonotype was observed many times. The chain combines TRBV25-1 with TRBJ2-2; D is perhaps TRBD1 (6 bases). The V gene's germline CDR1 is MGHDK and CDR2 SYGVNS. Trimming removed 5 bases from V and 3 bases from J, with 13 bases in between. The CDR3 has 15 residues. CDR3 coding DNA: TGTGCCAGCAGTCCCGGGACACCCGACACCGGGGAGCTGTTTTTT. Residues: CASSPGTPDTGELFF. Filled out from reference TRBV25-1 and TRBJ2-2, the complete variable domain reads EADIYQTPRYLVIGTGKKITLECSQTMGHDKMYWYQQDPGMELHLIHYSYGVNSTEKGDLSSESTVSRIRTEHFPLTLESARPSHTSQYLCASSPGTPDTGELFFGEGSRLTVL.

The table lists this clonotype with many counts. V and J are TRBV28 and TRBJ2-5; no firm D call. The CDR3 length is 13 residues. CDR1 is MDHEN and CDR2 is SYDVKM in the germline V gene. V was shortened by 8 bases and J by 3 bases, with 13 bases between the two germline ends. DNA for the CDR3: TGTGCCAGCTCAGTTATCACAGAAGAGACCCAGTACTTC. This encodes CASSVITEETQYF.

In its sample, this clonotype was seen many times. The rearrangement uses TRBV7-9 and TRBJ1-5; 8 bases are shared with TRBD1. CDR3 size: 14 residues. Germline CDR1 and CDR2: SEHNR and FQNEAQ (reference sequence). The J segment lost 4 bases and the V segment lost 1 base, leaving 0 bases of the junction unmatched. Here the CDR3 reads CASSLGDRNQPQHF. DNA of the CDR3: TGTGCCAGCAGCTTAGGGGACAGGAATCAGCCCCAGCATTTT.

This clonotype was counted many times. This rearrangement joins TRBV18 to TRBJ1-5, with 9 bases lining up with TRBD1. Germline lookup yields CDR1 KGHSH and CDR2 LQKENI. The J segment lost 5 bases and the V segment lost 6 bases, leaving 2 bases of the junction unmatched. The CDR3 is 13 residues long. Written as DNA, the CDR3 is TGTGCCAGCTCCTGGGACAGGGATCAGCCCCAGCATTTT. Protein sequence: CASSWDRDQPQHF.

There are a few counts of this clonotype. V and J are TRBV5-1 and TRBJ2-7; D unclear. The CDR3 spans 14 residues. V shed 4 bases and J shed 0 bases, with 11 bases lying between them. Germline CDR1 reads SGHRS; CDR2 reads YFSETQ. CDR3 sequence: CASSPVGRSYEQYF. The CDR3 nucleotides are TGCGCCAGCAGCCCGGTTGGTCGCTCCTACGAGCAGTACTTC.

This clonotype was counted between two and nine times. The chain is built from TRBV25-1 and TRBJ2-3; D not certain. The CDR3 is 15 residues long. CDR1 is MGHDK and CDR2 is SYGVNS in the germline V gene. V lost 3 bases to trimming and J lost 0 bases, with 10 bases between them. CDR3 in DNA: TGTGCCAGCAGTGACTTGATGGGTAGCACAGATACGCAGTATTTT. It specifies CASSDLMGSTDTQYF. Full variable domain (rest looked up from reference TRBV25-1 and TRBJ2-3): EADIYQTPRYLVIGTGKKITLECSQTMGHDKMYWYQQDPGMELHLIHYSYGVNSTEKGDLSSESTVSRIRTEHFPLTLESARPSHTSQYLCASSDLMGSTDTQYFGPGTRLTVL.

Many counts were recorded for this clonotype. This rearrangement joins TRBV7-9 to TRBJ1-5, with D possibly TRBD1 on 5 matching bases. The length of the CDR3 is 13 residues. V lost 0 bases and J 10 bases, leaving 10 bases between the germline ends. Per germline, CDR1 SEHNR and CDR2 FQNEAQ (reference sequence). Here the CDR3 DNA reads TGTGCCAGCAGCTTAGCGGGGACTCCCCCCCAGCATTTT. Its translation: CASSLAGTPPQHF.

The chain combines TRBV4-3 with TRBJ2-7; 10 positions agree with TRBD2. This CDR3 has 15 amino acids. Germline V CDR1 and CDR2: LGHNA, YSLEER. The junction had 8 bases not matched to a gene; V was cut back by 4 bases and J by 5 bases. The CDR3 region is CASSRASGGLDEQYF. The CDR3 bases are TGCGCCAGCAGCCGGGCTAGCGGGGGTCTGGACGAGCAGTACTTC.

The chain is built from TRBV7-2 and TRBJ1-3, with TRBD1 matching 12 bases. CDR3 length: 19 amino acids. Germline values: CDR1 SGHTA, CDR2 FQGNSA. Germline trimming cut 3 bases from V and 0 bases from J; bases unmatched to any gene: 9. The CDR3 DNA is TGTGCCAGCAGCTTCCGGGACAGGGGGCCGTTGAGCTCTGGAAACACCATATATTTT. This translates into CASSFRDRGPLSSGNTIYF.

Ten or more counts support this clonotype. The rearrangement joins TRBV20-1 to TRBJ2-5; D uncertain. V lost 1 base, J lost 1 base, and 7 bases lay in between. CDR1 and CDR2 from the germline V gene are DFQATT and SNEGSKA (reference sequence). The CDR3 is 13 amino acids. As DNA, the CDR3 is TGCAGTGCTAGAGCTAACTTCCAAGAGACCCAGTACTTC. It yields the protein CSARANFQETQYF.

Many counts were recorded for this clonotype. The J gene is TRBJ2-7, the V gene TRBV27; D ambiguous. The germline gives CDR1 MNHEY, CDR2 SMNVEV (reference sequence). This CDR3 has 13 amino acids. Trimming pared 4 bases from V and 0 bases from J, leaving 7 bases between. The CDR3 loop is CASSYATSYEQYF. DNA of the CDR3: TGTGCCAGCAGTTACGCGACCTCCTACGAGCAGTACTTC.

A note on this clonotype: The CDR3 does not close with the conserved phenylalanine or tryptophan, likely indicating a read error. The gene calls are TRBV6-2 or TRBV6-3 and TRBJ1-1, with unresolved D. The CDR3 sequence is 13 residues long. V lost 7 bases and J 5 bases, leaving 14 bases between the germline ends. Germline assignment: CDR1 MNHEY and CDR2 SVGEGT. CDR3 nucleotide sequence: TGTGCCAGCACCCCTCCCGGTGGAACTGAAGCTTTCTCT. This translates into CASTPPGGTEAFS.

The genes are TRBV12-5 and TRBJ2-7; a possible D gene is TRBD1 (5 bases). Trimming cost V 3 bases and J 7 bases, with 16 bases left between them. CDR1 and CDR2 from the germline V gene are LGHNT and FRNRAP. The CDR3 sequence is 14 residues long. CDR3 in DNA: TGTGCTAGTGGTTTCACCGGAACCGCAGGGGAGCAGTACTTC. Translation: CASGFTGTAGEQYF.

This clonotype was detected only a few times. The chain uses TRBV7-6 and TRBJ2-5, with D possibly matching TRBD1 (6 bases). CDR1 is SGHVS, CDR2 FNYEAQ, per germline. The germline V and J ends were trimmed by 2 bases and 5 bases, with 12 bases remaining between them. The CDR3 runs 14 residues. The CDR3 coding sequence is TGTGCCAGCAGCTTATTCGGGCAGGGGGAGACCCAGTACTTC. Translation: CASSLFGQGETQYF.

This clonotype turned up a few times. This chain links TRBV20-1 with TRBJ2-3; maybe TRBD1 (5 bases). V lost 0 bases to trimming and J lost 0 bases, with 16 bases between them. The V gene's germline CDR1 is DFQATT and CDR2 SNEGSKA (reference sequence). The CDR3 spans 17 residues. The CDR3 DNA is TGCAGTGCTAGAGATAGGGGTTTAGTTAGGAGCACAGATACGCAGTATTTT. The encoded protein is CSARDRGLVRSTDTQYF.